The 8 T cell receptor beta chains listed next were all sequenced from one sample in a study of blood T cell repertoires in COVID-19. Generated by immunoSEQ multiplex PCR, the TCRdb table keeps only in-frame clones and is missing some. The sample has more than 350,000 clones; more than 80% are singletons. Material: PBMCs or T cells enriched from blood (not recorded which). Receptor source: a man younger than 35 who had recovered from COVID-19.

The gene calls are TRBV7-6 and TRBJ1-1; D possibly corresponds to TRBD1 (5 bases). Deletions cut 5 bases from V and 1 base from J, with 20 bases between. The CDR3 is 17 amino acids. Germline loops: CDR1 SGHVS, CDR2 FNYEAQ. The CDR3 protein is CASSTTQGGTKNTEAFF. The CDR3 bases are TGTGCCAGCAGCACAACCCAGGGAGGGACCAAGAACACTGAAGCTTTCTTT.

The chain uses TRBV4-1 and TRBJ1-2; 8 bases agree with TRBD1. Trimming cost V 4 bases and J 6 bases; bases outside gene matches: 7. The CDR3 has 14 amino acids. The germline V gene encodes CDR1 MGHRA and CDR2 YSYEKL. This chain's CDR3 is CASSRGQGLDGYTF. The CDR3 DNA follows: TGCGCCAGCAGCCGCGGACAGGGTTTGGATGGCTACACCTTC.

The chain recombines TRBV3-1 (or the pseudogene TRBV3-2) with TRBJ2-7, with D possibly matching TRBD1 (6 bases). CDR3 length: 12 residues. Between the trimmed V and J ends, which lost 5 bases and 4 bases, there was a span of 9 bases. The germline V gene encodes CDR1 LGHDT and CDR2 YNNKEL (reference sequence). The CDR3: CASSWTVYEQYF. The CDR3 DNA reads TGTGCCAGCAGCTGGACAGTGTACGAGCAGTACTTC.

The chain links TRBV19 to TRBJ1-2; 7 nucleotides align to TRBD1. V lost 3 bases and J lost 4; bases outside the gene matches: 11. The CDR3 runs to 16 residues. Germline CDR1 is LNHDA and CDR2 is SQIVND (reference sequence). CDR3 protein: CASSIGQGVISYGYTF. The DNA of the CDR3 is TGTGCCAGTAGTATTGGTCAGGGGGTAATCTCCTATGGCTACACCTTC. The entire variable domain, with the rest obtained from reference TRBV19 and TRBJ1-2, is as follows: DGGITQSPKYLFRKEGQNVTLSCEQNLNHDAMYWYRQDPGQGLRLIYYSQIVNDFQKGDIAEGYSVSREKKESFPLTVTSAQKNPTAFYLCASSIGQGVISYGYTFGSGTRLTVV.

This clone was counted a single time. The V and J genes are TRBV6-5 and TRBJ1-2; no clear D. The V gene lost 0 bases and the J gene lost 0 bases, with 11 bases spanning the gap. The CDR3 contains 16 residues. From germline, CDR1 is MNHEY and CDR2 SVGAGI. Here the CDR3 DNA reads TGTGCCAGCAGTTACTCAGCGGCGCCGCCTAACTATGGCTACACCTTC. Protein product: CASSYSAAPPNYGYTF.

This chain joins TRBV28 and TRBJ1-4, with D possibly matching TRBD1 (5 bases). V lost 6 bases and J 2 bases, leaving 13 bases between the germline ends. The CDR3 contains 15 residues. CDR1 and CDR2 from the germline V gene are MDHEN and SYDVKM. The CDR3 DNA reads TGTGCCAGCAGCTCGGGGGGAACCACTAATGAAAAACTGTTTTTT. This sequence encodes CASSSGGTTNEKLFF.

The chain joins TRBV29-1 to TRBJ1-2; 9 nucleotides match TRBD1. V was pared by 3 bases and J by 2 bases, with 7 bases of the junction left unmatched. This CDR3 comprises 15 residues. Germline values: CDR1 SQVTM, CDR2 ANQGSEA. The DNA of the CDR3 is TGCAGCGTTGACGGGGGGGACAGGGAGAACTATGGCTACACCTTC. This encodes CSVDGGDRENYGYTF.

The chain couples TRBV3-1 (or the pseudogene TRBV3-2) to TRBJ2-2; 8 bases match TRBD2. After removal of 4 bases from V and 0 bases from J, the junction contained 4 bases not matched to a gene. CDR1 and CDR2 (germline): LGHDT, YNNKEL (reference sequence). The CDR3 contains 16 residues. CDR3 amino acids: CASSRRLASNTGELFF. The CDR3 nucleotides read TGTGCCAGCAGCCGAAGACTAGCGTCGAACACCGGGGAGCTGTTTTTT.